Below, one T cell receptor beta chain is given with its context. Its antigen is still unknown. Preparation of the TCRbeta library was carried out with unique molecular identifiers. TCRdb reprocessed the PCR reads with MiXCR, giving one entry per CDR3 protein. The sample records over 200,000 distinct CDR3 sequences, around 7.7% being singletons. This specimen belongs to a study of T-cell reconstitution after alpha-beta-depleted transplantation in children. Study-level results: Several patients had high TCRbeta diversity at day 60; it came from surviving recipient T cells and thymic progenitors. Most T-cell counts and diversity one year after the transplant came from T cells that were newly produced. Two months or so post-transplant, alpha-beta T cells reportedly derived from several hundred expanded graft clones.

CDR3 length: 16 amino acids. CDR1 and CDR2 (germline): WSHSY, SAAADI. Unmatched junction bases numbered 11, after V lost 4 bases and J lost 5 bases. This receptor was identified in a male patient between 2 and 15 years old who had a stem cell transplant for acute myeloid leukemia, so the T cells may come from the graft donor. Sequenced here: PBMCs, mostly from graft donor cells, sampled 360 days after TCRalphabeta/CD19-depleted stem cell transplant. V usage is TRBV10-2 and J usage is TRBJ2-3; 8 bases are shared with TRBD2. The CDR3 region is CASSGPGGAGEDTQYF. In DNA, the CDR3 is TGCGCCAGCAGTGGCCCGGGGGGGGCAGGAGAAGATACGCAGTATTTT.